The next 13 T cell receptor beta chains were all read from a single sample in a study of blood T cell repertoires in COVID-19. The data were produced by immunoSEQ multiplex PCR, yet TCRdb's version contains in-frame clones alone and is incomplete. The table has about 400,000 clones, 75% to 90% seen once. Sequencing was performed on peripheral blood. The receptors here all came from a woman aged 55-70 years with COVID-19, enrolled during active disease.

The V gene is TRBV6-5, the J gene TRBJ1-4; D not certain. V lost 7 bases, J lost 7 bases, and 16 bases lay in between. Per the germline V gene, CDR1 is MNHEY and CDR2 is SVGAGI. This CDR3 region has 14 residues. The DNA for the CDR3 is TGTGCCAGCACGACCGGTATTGGGAGTGAAAAACTGTTTTTT. This codes for CASTTGIGSEKLFF.

This chain links TRBV20-1 with TRBJ2-1, with D tentatively TRBD2 (5 bases). Germline values: CDR1 DFQATT, CDR2 SNEGSKA (reference sequence). The CDR3 runs to 14 residues. Trimming pared 3 bases from V and 3 bases from J, leaving 12 bases between. The DNA for the CDR3 is TGCAGTGCTAGTAATCGGGGTTTCTACAATGAGCAGTTCTTC. Its translation: CSASNRGFYNEQFF.

The genes are TRBV4-2 and TRBJ2-5; tentatively, D is TRBD2 (7 bases). The germline CDR1 and CDR2 sequences are LGHNA and YNFKEQ. The CDR3 runs to 17 residues. V shed 0 bases and J shed 0 bases, with 14 bases lying between them. The CDR3 here is CASSQEGGLGYQETQYF. The CDR3 DNA follows: TGTGCCAGCAGCCAAGAGGGGGGGCTAGGATACCAAGAGACCCAGTACTTC.

V usage is TRBV5-1 and J usage is TRBJ1-2, with 9 bases identical to TRBD1. The CDR3 is made up of 13 amino acids. V shed 3 bases and J 8 bases; nucleotides not matched to a gene: 5. In germline, CDR1 is SGHRS, CDR2 YFSETQ. The CDR3 protein is CASSSPGQGGYTF. CDR3 nucleotide sequence: TGCGCCAGCAGCTCTCCGGGACAGGGAGGCTACACCTTC.

J is TRBJ1-1 and V is TRBV9, with 7 nucleotides matching TRBD1. V was pared by 0 bases and J by 2 bases, with 13 bases of the junction left unmatched. Germline V CDR1 and CDR2: SGDLS, YYNGEE. CDR3 size: 18 residues. The CDR3 bases are TGTGCCAGCAGCGTAGGAGCCCATGCGACAGGGCTTAACACTGAAGCTTTCTTT. It translates to CASSVGAHATGLNTEAFF.

The CDR3 loop is CASSPGAVYSNQPQHF. Written as DNA, the CDR3 is TGTGCCAGCAGCCCTGGGGCGGTATATAGCAATCAGCCCCAGCATTTT. J is TRBJ1-5 and V is TRBV7-2; tentatively, D is TRBD1 (5 bases). CDR3 length: 16 residues. Germline V CDR1 and CDR2: SGHTA, FQGNSA. Trimming took off 5 bases at V and 0 bases at J, with 14 bases between the two ends.

The chain employs TRBV14 and TRBJ1-6, with D possibly TRBD1 on 5 matching bases. The germline V gene encodes CDR1 SGHDN and CDR2 FVKESK. Trimming cost V 1 base and J 10 bases, with 14 bases left between them. The CDR3 extends over 15 amino acids. The CDR3 loop is CASSQGGSRSSPLHF. CDR3 nucleotides: TGTGCCAGCAGCCAAGGGGGCAGTCGGTCCTCACCCCTCCACTTT.

The chain carries TRBV2 and TRBJ2-1; possible D gene TRBD1, 5 bases. The CDR3 has 11 amino acids. Germline V gene sequence: CDR1 SNHLY, CDR2 FYNNEI. V was pared by 6 bases and J by 6 bases, with 6 bases between. This CDR3 is CASRQVNEQFF. The CDR3 DNA reads as TGTGCCAGCAGACAGGTCAATGAGCAGTTCTTC.

This clone was recorded only once. In the same sample, other DNA sequences code for this CDR3. The chain links TRBV6-5 to TRBJ1-1; unclear D gene. This CDR3 spans 13 amino acids. Germline CDR1 MNHEY, CDR2 SVGAGI. V lost 2 bases, J lost 2 bases, and 6 bases lay in between. CDR3 bases: TGTGCCAGCAGTTACGGCGGTAACACTGAAGCTTTCTTT. Its translation: CASSYGGNTEAFF.

The chain recombines TRBV3-1 (or the pseudogene TRBV3-2) with TRBJ2-2; TRBD2 matches 13 bases. V was pared by 5 bases and J by 7 bases, with 4 bases of the junction left unmatched. The length of the CDR3 is 15 residues. CDR1 and CDR2 from the germline V gene are LGHDT and YNNKEL (reference sequence). CDR3 DNA sequence: TGTGCCAGCAGCACTAGCGGGGGGGCCTACGGGGAGCTGTTTTTT. This codes for CASSTSGGAYGELFF.

The chain recombines TRBV6-5 with TRBJ1-1; 7 bases match TRBD1. After removal of 5 bases from V and 0 bases from J, the junction contained 6 bases not matched to a gene. Germline values: CDR1 MNHEY, CDR2 SVGAGI. CDR3 length equals 15 residues. The CDR3 reads CASSPTGTMNTEAFF. As DNA, the CDR3 is TGTGCCAGCAGTCCGACAGGGACCATGAACACTGAAGCTTTCTTT.

The genes are TRBV29-1 and TRBJ1-2, with 7 nucleotides matching TRBD1. Looked up from germline, CDR1 is SQVTM and CDR2 is ANQGSEA. After removal of 0 bases from V and 4 bases from J, the junction contained 2 bases not matched to a gene. The CDR3 loop spans 13 amino acids. This CDR3 reads CSVEEQGIYGYTF. The CDR3 nucleotides are TGCAGCGTTGAAGAACAGGGGATCTATGGCTACACCTTC.

The rearrangement joins TRBV28 to TRBJ2-7; TRBD1 agrees at 9 bases. This CDR3 contains 14 residues. With V trimmed by 6 bases and J by 5 bases, 8 bases remained unmatched. Germline V lookup: CDR1 MDHEN, CDR2 SYDVKM. The CDR3 DNA is TGTGCCAGCAGCGATGGACAGGGGATTAACGAGCAGTACTTC. Translated: CASSDGQGINEQYF.